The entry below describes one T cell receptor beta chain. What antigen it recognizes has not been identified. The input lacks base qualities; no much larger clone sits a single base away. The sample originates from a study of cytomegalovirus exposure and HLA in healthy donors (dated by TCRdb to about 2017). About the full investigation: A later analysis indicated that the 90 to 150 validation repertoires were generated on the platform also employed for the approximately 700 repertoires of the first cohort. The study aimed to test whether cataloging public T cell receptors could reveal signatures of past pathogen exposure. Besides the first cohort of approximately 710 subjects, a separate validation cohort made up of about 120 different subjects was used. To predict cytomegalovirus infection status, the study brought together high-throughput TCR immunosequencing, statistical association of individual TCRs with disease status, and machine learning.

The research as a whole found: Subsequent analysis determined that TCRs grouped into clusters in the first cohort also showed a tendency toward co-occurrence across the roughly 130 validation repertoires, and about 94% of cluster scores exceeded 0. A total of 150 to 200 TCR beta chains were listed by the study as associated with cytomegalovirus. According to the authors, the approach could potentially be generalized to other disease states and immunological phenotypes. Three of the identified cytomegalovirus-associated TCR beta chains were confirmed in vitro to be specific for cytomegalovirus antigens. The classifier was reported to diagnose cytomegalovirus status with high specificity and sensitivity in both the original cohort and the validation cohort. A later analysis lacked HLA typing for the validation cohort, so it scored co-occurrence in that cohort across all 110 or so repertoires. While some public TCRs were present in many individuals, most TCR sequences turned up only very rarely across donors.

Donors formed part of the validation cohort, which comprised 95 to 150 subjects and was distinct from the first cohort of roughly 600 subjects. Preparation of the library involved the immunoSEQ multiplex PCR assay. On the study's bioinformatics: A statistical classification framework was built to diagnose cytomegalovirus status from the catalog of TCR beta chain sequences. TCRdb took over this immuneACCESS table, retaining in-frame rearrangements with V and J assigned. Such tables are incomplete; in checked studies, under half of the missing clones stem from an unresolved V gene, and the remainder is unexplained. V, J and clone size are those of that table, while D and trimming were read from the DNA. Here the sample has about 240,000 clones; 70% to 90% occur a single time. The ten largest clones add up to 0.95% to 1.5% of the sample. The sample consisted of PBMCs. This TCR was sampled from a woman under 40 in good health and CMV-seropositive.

The bases read TGCAGTGCTAAATGGGGAGGTGAGCAGTTCTTC. This is translated as CSAKWGGEQFF. This sequence uses TRBV20-1 and TRBJ2-1, and possibly TRBD2, on 6 matching bases. At the junction V is shortened by 4 bases and J by 9 bases, with 10 bases in between. Its CDR3 holds 11 amino acids, cysteine through phenylalanine. Here the CDR3 DNA is all that survives: 33 bases in frame from base 1. The germline V gene (reference sequence) gives CDR1 as DFQATT and CDR2 as SNEGSKA.